This T cell receptor (beta chain) was captured by sequencing in a study of shared clonotypes between healthy human individuals. Deep-level settings were used for running the assay. Per the original methods: Without quality scores, immunoSEQ junctional reads could not be filtered like full-length reads. Generated by immunoSEQ multiplex PCR, the TCRdb table keeps only in-frame clones and is missing some. The V and J calls and the clone size are those of that table, but D and trimming were determined from the DNA. The sample holds around 500,000 clones; about 85% are singletons and the top ten take roughly an eighth. For this clone: Its target is not known.

Study-wide points: The study sampled only blood, and tissue repertoires likely differ.

Unsorted material relied on some 85 million PBMCs as the source of genomic DNA. The sample was PBMCs. The source is a middle-aged woman in good health. Some clones in this sample may be carry-over from other donors' samples.

The CDR3 DNA is TGTGCCAGCAGCTGTAAGCAGTTCTTC. Protein product: CASSCKQFF. The gene calls are TRBV21-1 and TRBJ2-1; the DNA was not used to check the table's D call, TRBD2. TRBV21-1 is reported as a pseudogene. The CDR3 extends over 9 amino acids.